Below are 14 T cell receptor beta chains sequenced from a single sample in a study of blood T cell repertoires in COVID-19. Measured with immunoSEQ multiplex PCR; TCRdb has only the in-frame clones, and not every one. The sample includes under 250,000 clones, more than 70% of them seen just once. The sequencing input was peripheral blood. These receptors all come from a woman aged 80 or over with COVID-19, enrolled during active disease.

This chain uses TRBV3-1 (or the pseudogene TRBV3-2) with TRBJ1-2; 10 nucleotides agree with TRBD1. Germline CDR1 reads LGHDT; CDR2 reads YNNKEL (reference sequence). This CDR3 spans 15 amino acids. J lost 6 bases, V lost 4 bases, and 8 bases had no gene match. The CDR3 DNA reads as TGTGCCAGCAGCCTGGGACAGGGGATTAGGGATGGCTACACCTTC. Its translation: CASSLGQGIRDGYTF.

The table lists this clone with a count of one. The V and J genes are TRBV10-3 and TRBJ2-7, with D maybe TRBD1 (7 bases). The V end was cut by 6 bases, the J end by 6 bases, with 12 bases between. Per germline, CDR1 ENHRY and CDR2 SYGVKD. This CDR3 spans 12 amino acids. CDR3 sequence: CAISYQGGEQYV. The CDR3 DNA follows: TGTGCCATCAGCTACCAGGGGGGCGAGCAGTACGTC.

This clone was seen only once. The chain couples TRBV11-2 to TRBJ2-5; TRBD2 matches at 7 bases. The CDR3 runs 18 residues. Germline V gene data show CDR1 as SGHAT and CDR2 as FQNNGV. With 4 bases clipped from V and 2 bases from J, the junction kept 16 bases outside the gene matches. For the CDR3, the DNA is TGTGCCAGCAGCTCCGGGCGGGTAGCGGGCTTCATTCAAGAGACCCAGTACTTC. Residues: CASSSGRVAGFIQETQYF. The full variable domain, in which reference TRBV11-2 and TRBJ2-5 provide the parts outside the CDR3, is EAGVAQSPRYKIIEKRQSVAFWCNPISGHATLYWYQQILGQGPKLLIQFQNNGVVDDSQLPKDRFSAERLKGVDSTLKIQPAKLEDSAVYLCASSSGRVAGFIQETQYFGPGTRLLVL.

The V and J genes are TRBV6-6 and TRBJ1-2; 10 positions match TRBD1. The CDR3 is made up of 16 amino acids. V trimming: 5 bases; J trimming: 8 bases; junction bases outside the gene matches: 14. CDR1 is MNHNY, CDR2 SVGAGI, per germline (reference sequence). CDR3 sequence reads: CASSLRQGASLVGYTF. In nucleotides, the CDR3 is TGTGCCAGCAGTCTAAGACAGGGGGCTAGTCTGGTCGGCTACACCTTC.

The chain links TRBV19 to TRBJ2-3; 10 bases map to TRBD1. Germline assignment: CDR1 LNHDA and CDR2 SQIVND (reference sequence). V was clipped by 9 bases and J by 4 bases; unmatched bases: 7. This CDR3 comprises 14 residues. The CDR3 reads CASRDRGGSDTQYF. Here the CDR3 DNA reads TGTGCCAGCCGGGACAGGGGAGGGTCAGATACGCAGTATTTT.

The chain links TRBV5-1 to TRBJ2-4; 10 nucleotides line up with TRBD2. The V and J ends lost 0 bases and 0 bases, in that order; junction bases with no gene match: 9. Per germline, CDR1 SGHRS and CDR2 YFSETQ. The CDR3 extends over 19 amino acids. The CDR3 region has the DNA TGCGCCAGCAGCTTGGAGGTAGCGGGGGGCCTGCTAGCCAAAAACATTCAGTACTTC. This encodes CASSLEVAGGLLAKNIQYF.

The chain uses TRBV14 and TRBJ1-2; no clear D. This CDR3 is 13 amino acids long. Per the germline V gene, CDR1 is SGHDN and CDR2 is FVKESK. With 0 bases removed from V and 4 bases from J, the gap between germline ends came to 6 bases. The CDR3, as DNA: TGTGCCAGCAGCCAAGAAGAGGCCTATGGCTACACCTTC. Residues: CASSQEEAYGYTF.

V and J are TRBV10-3 and TRBJ1-2; 10 bases align to TRBD1. V was clipped by 6 bases and J by 7 bases; unmatched bases: 8. This CDR3 comprises 14 residues. Germline lookup yields CDR1 ENHRY and CDR2 SYGVKD. The DNA for the CDR3 is TGTGCCATCAGAGGGACAGGGGCTTTTGGTGGCTACACCTTC. It translates to CAIRGTGAFGGYTF.

The V and J genes are TRBV5-1 and TRBJ1-2; 9 bases align to TRBD1. The CDR3 is 16 residues long. Losses at the gene ends were 5 bases for V and 2 bases for J; bases not matched to a gene: 10. Per germline, CDR1 SGHRS and CDR2 YFSETQ. This CDR3 reads CASSSMLGQGNYGYTF. The CDR3 region has the DNA TGCGCCAGCAGTTCGATGCTGGGACAGGGAAACTATGGCTACACCTTC.

This clone was seen a single time. The rearrangement links TRBV2 to TRBJ2-5, with 7 bases fitting TRBD1. CDR3 length: 13 residues. From germline, CDR1 is SNHLY and CDR2 FYNNEI. Unmatched junction bases numbered 3, after V lost 4 bases and J lost 4 bases. This CDR3 reads CASSGQGRETQYF. The CDR3, as DNA: TGTGCCAGCAGTGGACAGGGCCGAGAGACCCAGTACTTC.

V and J are TRBV5-4 and TRBJ1-5; 7 bases are a match to TRBD1. CDR1 and CDR2 (germline): SGHNT, YYREEE (reference sequence). Trimming cost V 1 base and J 0 bases; bases outside gene matches: 13. CDR3 length: 19 residues. The chain's CDR3 is CASSLQSGGGTLSNQPQHF. In nucleotides, the CDR3 is TGTGCCAGCAGCTTGCAGTCAGGGGGTGGTACCCTTAGCAATCAGCCCCAGCATTTT.

The chain couples TRBV10-1 to TRBJ2-5; D possibly corresponds to TRBD2 (5 bases). V gave up 4 bases and J gave up 1 base, with 7 bases separating them. This CDR3 has 13 amino acids. CDR1 WNHNN and CDR2 SYGVQD come from the germline V gene (reference sequence). The CDR3 DNA reads as TGCGCCAGCAGTGGAGGGATCCAAGAGACCCAGTACTTC. It is translated as CASSGGIQETQYF.

CDR3 in DNA: TGTGCCAGCAGCTTAGGGCCGGACAGGGGTGGCTACACCTTC. Protein sequence: CASSLGPDRGGYTF. The chain links TRBV7-2 to TRBJ1-2; 9 nucleotides line up with TRBD1. Germline trimming cut 1 base from V and 7 bases from J; bases unmatched to any gene: 4. The V gene's germline CDR1 is SGHTA and CDR2 FQGNSA. The length of the CDR3 is 14 residues. The full variable domain, rest sourced from reference TRBV7-2 and TRBJ1-2, is GAGVSQSPSNKVTEKGKDVELRCDPISGHTALYWYRQSLGQGLEFLIYFQGNSAPDKSGLPSDRFSAERTGGSVSTLTIQRTQQEDSAVYLCASSLGPDRGGYTFGSGTRLTVV.

The chain links TRBV7-2 to TRBJ1-5, with 11 bases that match TRBD1. Germline V gene sequence: CDR1 SGHTA, CDR2 FQGNSA. The CDR3 is 17 residues long. V gave up 4 bases and J gave up 6 bases; unmatched junction bases: 11. In nucleotides, the CDR3 is TGTGCCAGCAGCTCAAAAGGGGGGACAGGGGGATTTCAGCCCCAGCATTTT. Translating it yields CASSSKGGTGGFQPQHF.